Listed here is a single TCR beta chain. No antigen is known for it. Researchers report immunoSEQ v3.0 was run at survey level. Data came from immunoSEQ multiplex PCR; TCRdb stores just in-frame clones and leaves some out. Here the sample spans about 29,000 clones, around four fifths being singletons. The data were obtained in a study of long-term antiretroviral therapy in people with HIV. Study results and limitations: Within the repertoire, clones expanded before ART were dominant at all time points.

Germline V CDR1 and CDR2: SQVTM, ANQGSEA. The V end lost 5 bases, the J end lost 0 bases, and 14 bases lay between the germline ends. There are 14 residues in the CDR3. The chain has TRBV29-1 and TRBJ2-7; a weak D match, TRBD2 (6 bases). The receptor was derived from a man in his fifties or sixties with HIV. The starting material was unsorted PBMCs, obtained 2.9 years after starting antiretroviral therapy. The CDR3 bases are TGCAGCGTTCGGGACTTCTCCCGCTCCTACGAGCAGTACTTC. The encoded protein is CSVRDFSRSYEQYF.